This T cell receptor (beta chain) is from a study of blood T cell repertoires in COVID-19. Clones were read by immunoSEQ multiplex PCR, and TCRdb kept only the in-frame ones, dropping some. The top ten clones hold about 1.3% of a sample with some 200,000 clones, 92% of them seen once. This CDR3 comprises 15 residues. The germline V and J ends were trimmed by 0 bases and 5 bases, with 11 bases remaining between them. Germline V gene lookup returns CDR1 SGHAT and CDR2 FQNNGV. This clone was observed once. The rearrangement uses TRBV11-2 and TRBJ2-1; D call uncertain. The sequencing input was peripheral blood. The receptor was isolated from a man in his thirties or forties with acute or convalescent COVID-19. CDR3 protein: CASSLEQSLNNEQFF. CDR3 in DNA: TGTGCCAGCAGCTTAGAACAGAGCTTAAACAATGAGCAGTTCTTC.